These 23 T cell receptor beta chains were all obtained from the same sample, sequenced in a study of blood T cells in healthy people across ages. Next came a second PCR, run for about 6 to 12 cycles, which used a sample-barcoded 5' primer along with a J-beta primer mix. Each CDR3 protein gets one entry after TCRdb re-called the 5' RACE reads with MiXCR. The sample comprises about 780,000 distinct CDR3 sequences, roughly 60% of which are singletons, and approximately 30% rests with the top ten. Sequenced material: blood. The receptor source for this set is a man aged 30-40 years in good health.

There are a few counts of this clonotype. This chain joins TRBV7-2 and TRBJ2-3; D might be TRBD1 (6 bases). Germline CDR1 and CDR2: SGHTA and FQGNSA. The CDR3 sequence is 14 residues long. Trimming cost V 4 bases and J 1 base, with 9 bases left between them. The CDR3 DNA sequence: TGTGCCAGCAGCTACAGGGAGCGCACAGATACGCAGTATTTT. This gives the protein CASSYRERTDTQYF.

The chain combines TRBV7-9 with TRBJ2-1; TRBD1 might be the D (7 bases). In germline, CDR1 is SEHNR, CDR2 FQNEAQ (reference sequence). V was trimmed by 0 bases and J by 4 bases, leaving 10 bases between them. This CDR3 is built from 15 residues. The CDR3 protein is CASSLARDRYNEQFF. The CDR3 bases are TGTGCCAGCAGCTTAGCGCGGGACAGATACAATGAGCAGTTCTTC.

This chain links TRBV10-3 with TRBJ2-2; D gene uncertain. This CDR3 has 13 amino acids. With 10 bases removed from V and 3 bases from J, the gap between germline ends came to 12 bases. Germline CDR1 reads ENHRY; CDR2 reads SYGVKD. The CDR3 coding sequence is TGTGCCACCGCCGGAGACTACACCGGGGAGCTGTTTTTT. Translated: CATAGDYTGELFF.

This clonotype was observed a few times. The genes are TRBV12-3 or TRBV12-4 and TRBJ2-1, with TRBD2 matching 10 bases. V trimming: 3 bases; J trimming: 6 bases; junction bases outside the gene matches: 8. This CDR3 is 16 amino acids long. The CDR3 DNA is TGTGCCAGCAGTTTGAGTCCAGCGGGGGGGGTCAATGAGCAGTTCTTC. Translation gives CASSLSPAGGVNEQFF.

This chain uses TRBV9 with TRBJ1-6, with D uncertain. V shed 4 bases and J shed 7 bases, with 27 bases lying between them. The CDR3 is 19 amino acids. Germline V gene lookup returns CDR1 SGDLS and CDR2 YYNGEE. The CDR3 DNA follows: TGTGCCAGCAGCCCGAGTACTTCATGGAGTGCGACTGGGAATTCACCCCTCCACTTT. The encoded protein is CASSPSTSWSATGNSPLHF.

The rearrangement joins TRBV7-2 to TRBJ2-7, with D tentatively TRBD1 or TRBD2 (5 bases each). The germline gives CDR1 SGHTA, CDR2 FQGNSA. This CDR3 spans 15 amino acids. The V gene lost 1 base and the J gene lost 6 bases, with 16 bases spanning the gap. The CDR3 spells CASSLEGSKGREQYF. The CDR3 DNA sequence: TGTGCCAGCAGCTTAGAGGGGAGTAAGGGACGCGAGCAGTACTTC.

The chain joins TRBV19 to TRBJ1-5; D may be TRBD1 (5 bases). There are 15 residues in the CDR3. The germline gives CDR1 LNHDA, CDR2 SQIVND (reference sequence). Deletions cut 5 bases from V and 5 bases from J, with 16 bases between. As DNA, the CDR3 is TGTGCCAGTAGTTACCCTGGCCGGGGGGATCAGCCCCAGCATTTT. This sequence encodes CASSYPGRGDQPQHF.

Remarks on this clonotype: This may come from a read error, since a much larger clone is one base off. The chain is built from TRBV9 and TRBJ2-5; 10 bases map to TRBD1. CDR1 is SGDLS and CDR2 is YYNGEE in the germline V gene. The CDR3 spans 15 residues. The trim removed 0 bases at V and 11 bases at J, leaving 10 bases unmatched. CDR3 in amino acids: CASSVGDRGSLKQYF. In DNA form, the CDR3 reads TGTGCCAGCAGCGTAGGGGACAGGGGCTCACTTAAGCAGTACTTC.

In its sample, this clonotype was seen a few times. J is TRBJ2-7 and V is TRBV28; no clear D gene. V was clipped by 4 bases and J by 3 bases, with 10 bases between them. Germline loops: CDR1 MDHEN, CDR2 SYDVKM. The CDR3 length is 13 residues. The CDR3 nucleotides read TGTGCCAGCAGTTCTCGGGTTAGCTACGAGCAGTACTTC. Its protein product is CASSSRVSYEQYF.

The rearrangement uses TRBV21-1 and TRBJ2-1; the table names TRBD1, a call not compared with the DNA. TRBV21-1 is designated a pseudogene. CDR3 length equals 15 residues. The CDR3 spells CASSKTNGGRDEQFF. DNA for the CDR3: TGTGCCAGCAGCAAAACGAACGGGGGACGCGATGAGCAGTTCTTC.

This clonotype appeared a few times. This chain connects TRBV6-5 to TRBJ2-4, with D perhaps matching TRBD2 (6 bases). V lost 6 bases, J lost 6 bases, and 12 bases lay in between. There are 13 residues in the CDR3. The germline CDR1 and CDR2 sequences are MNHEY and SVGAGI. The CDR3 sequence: CASSPGLPNIQYF. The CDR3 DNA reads TGTGCCAGCAGCCCGGGACTCCCAAACATTCAGTACTTC.

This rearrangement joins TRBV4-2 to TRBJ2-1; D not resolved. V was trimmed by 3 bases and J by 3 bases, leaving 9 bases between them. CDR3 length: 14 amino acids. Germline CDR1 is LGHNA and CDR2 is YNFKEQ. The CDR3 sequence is CASSHRAFYNEQFF. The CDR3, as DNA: TGTGCCAGCAGCCACCGGGCCTTCTACAATGAGCAGTTCTTC.

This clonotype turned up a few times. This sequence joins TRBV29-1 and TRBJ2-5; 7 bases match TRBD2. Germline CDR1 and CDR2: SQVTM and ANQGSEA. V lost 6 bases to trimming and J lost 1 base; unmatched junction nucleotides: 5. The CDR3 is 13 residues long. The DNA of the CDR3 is TGCAGCGTGGGCCCGGGGGGCCAAGAGACCCAGTACTTC. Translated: CSVGPGGQETQYF.

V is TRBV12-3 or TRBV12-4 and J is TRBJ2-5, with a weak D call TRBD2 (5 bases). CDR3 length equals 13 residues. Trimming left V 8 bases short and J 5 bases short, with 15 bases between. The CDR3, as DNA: TGTGCCAGCGGTCCGCCTAGCAGTGAGACCCAGTACTTC. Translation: CASGPPSSETQYF.

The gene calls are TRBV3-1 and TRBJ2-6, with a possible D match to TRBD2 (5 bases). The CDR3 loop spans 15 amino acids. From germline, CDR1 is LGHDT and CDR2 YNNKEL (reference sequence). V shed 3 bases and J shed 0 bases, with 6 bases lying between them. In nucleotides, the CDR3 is TGTGCCAGCAGCCACCGGGACTCTGGGGCCAACGTCCTGACTTTC. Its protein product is CASSHRDSGANVLTF. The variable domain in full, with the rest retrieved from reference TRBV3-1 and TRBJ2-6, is DTAVSQTPKYLVTQMGNDKSIKCEQNLGHDTMYWYKQDSKKFLKIMFSYNNKELIINETVPNRFSPKSPDKAHLNLHINSLELGDSAVYFCASSHRDSGANVLTFGAGSRLTVL.

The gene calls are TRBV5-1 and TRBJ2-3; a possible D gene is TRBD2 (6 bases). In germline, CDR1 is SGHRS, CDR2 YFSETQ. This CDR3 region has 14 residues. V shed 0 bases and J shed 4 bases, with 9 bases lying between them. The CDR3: CASSLEGGSDTQYF. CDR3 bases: TGCGCCAGCAGCTTGGAGGGAGGATCAGATACGCAGTATTTT.

CDR3 sequence (DNA): TGTGCCAGCAGCCAAGGACAGGGGTTGTCCGAGCAGTACTTC. Encoded protein: CASSQGQGLSEQYF. This chain joins TRBV2 and TRBJ2-7; the match to TRBD1 covers 9 bases. V was clipped by 6 bases and J by 6 bases; unmatched bases: 9. Germline assignment: CDR1 SNHLY and CDR2 FYNNEI. The CDR3 has 14 residues.

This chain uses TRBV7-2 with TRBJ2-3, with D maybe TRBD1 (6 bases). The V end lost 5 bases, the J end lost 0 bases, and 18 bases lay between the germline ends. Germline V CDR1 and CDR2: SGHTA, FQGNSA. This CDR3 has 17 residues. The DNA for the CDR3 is TGTGCCAGCAGCCATAATTGGCGCCAGGGGAGCACAGATACGCAGTATTTT. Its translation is CASSHNWRQGSTDTQYF.

CDR3 nucleotides: TGCGCCAGCAGCCAAGATCCAGCGGGACAGGGTTATGGCTACACCTTC. This codes for CASSQDPAGQGYGYTF. The chain has TRBV4-3 and TRBJ1-2; 9 bases are shared with TRBD1. This CDR3 contains 16 residues. V was clipped by 0 bases and J by 5 bases; unmatched bases: 7. CDR1 LGHNA and CDR2 YSLEER come from the germline V gene.

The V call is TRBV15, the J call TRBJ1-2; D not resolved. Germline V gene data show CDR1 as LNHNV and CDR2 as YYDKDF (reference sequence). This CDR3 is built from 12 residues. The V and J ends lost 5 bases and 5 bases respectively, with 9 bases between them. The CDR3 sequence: CATSGDRYGYTF. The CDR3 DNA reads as TGTGCCACCAGCGGGGATAGATATGGCTACACCTTC.

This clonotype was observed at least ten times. The CDR3 DNA is TGTGCCAGCAGTTTATCCGGCAGGGGCTACGAGCAGTACTTC. This gives the protein CASSLSGRGYEQYF. The chain couples TRBV27 to TRBJ2-7; D might be TRBD1 (6 bases). From germline, CDR1 is MNHEY and CDR2 SMNVEV (reference sequence). The CDR3 consists of 14 residues. Trimming removed 0 bases at V and 3 bases at J, with 9 bases between.

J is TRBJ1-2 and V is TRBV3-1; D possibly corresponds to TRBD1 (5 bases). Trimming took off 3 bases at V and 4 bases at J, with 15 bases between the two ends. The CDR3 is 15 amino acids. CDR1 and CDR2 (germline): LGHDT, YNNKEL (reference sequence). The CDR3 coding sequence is TGTGCCAGCAGCCATAGAAACGGGGGAAGCTATGGCTACACCTTC. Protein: CASSHRNGGSYGYTF.

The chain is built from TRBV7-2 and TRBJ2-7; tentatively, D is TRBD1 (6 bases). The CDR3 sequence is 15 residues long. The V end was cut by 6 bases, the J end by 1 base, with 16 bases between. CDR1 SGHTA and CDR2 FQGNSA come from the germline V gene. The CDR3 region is CASSARAGASYEQYF. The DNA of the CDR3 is TGTGCCAGCAGTGCAAGAGCAGGGGCGTCCTACGAGCAGTACTTC.